One sample yielded the 5 T cell receptor beta chains listed below, sequenced in a study of radiation and T cells in renal cell carcinoma. Some clones are missing from TCRdb's copy, which holds only in-frame ones; the method was immunoSEQ multiplex PCR. This sample yields 5,700 or so clones, of which about two thirds are seen a single time; about 27% belongs to the top ten. The treatment was: treatment-naive control, cytoreductive nephrectomy. Sequences were derived from tumor tissue, sampled from a patient whose treatment was nephrectomy without radiotherapy. Receptors were obtained from a human donor with renal cell carcinoma.

The genes are TRBV30 and TRBJ1-2, with a tentative D call TRBD1 (6 bases). CDR3 size: 14 residues. The V gene's germline CDR1 is GTSNPN and CDR2 SVGIG (reference sequence). The germline V and J ends were trimmed by 0 bases and 5 bases, with 13 bases remaining between them. CDR3 region: CAWSVPGGRYGYTF. The CDR3 nucleotides read TGTGCCTGGAGTGTACCCGGGGGGCGGTATGGCTACACCTTC.

The chain combines TRBV6-5 with TRBJ2-7, with no clear D. This CDR3 has 15 amino acids. Trimming cost V 0 bases and J 1 base, with 10 bases left between them. From germline, CDR1 is MNHEY and CDR2 SVGAGI. The CDR3, as DNA: TGTGCCAGCAGTTACTCGTTAGGGCAGTCCTACGAGCAGTACTTC. Protein: CASSYSLGQSYEQYF.

The chain joins TRBV4-3 to TRBJ1-1; no reliable D call. CDR3 length: 16 residues. CDR1 is LGHNA, CDR2 YSLEER, per germline. V lost 0 bases, J lost 2 bases, and 13 bases lay in between. The CDR3, as DNA: TGCGCCAGCAGCCAAGATCTTGACCCGAAAAACACTGAAGCTTTCTTT. Its translation is CASSQDLDPKNTEAFF.

The chain carries TRBV7-6 and TRBJ1-3, with D possibly matching TRBD1 (5 bases). Deletions cut 5 bases from V and 0 bases from J, with 11 bases between. CDR1 is SGHVS, CDR2 FNYEAQ, per germline. The CDR3 loop spans 15 amino acids. The chain's CDR3 is CASSPIGGSGNTIYF. In DNA, the CDR3 is TGTGCCAGCAGCCCAATCGGGGGCTCTGGAAACACCATATATTTT. The full variable domain, completed using reference TRBV7-6 and TRBJ1-3, is GAGVSQSPRYKVTKRGQDVALRCDPISGHVSLYWYRQALGQGPEFLTYFNYEAQQDKSGLPNDRFSAERPEGSISTLTIQRTEQRDSAMYRCASSPIGGSGNTIYFGEGSWLTVV.

V usage is TRBV2 and J usage is TRBJ2-2; D perhaps matches TRBD2 (6 bases). CDR1 is SNHLY, CDR2 FYNNEI, per germline. V was clipped by 6 bases and J by 4 bases, with 12 bases between them. The CDR3 sequence is 14 residues long. The CDR3 region is CASRSSGGTGELFF. Here the CDR3 DNA reads TGTGCCAGCAGAAGTAGCGGAGGCACCGGGGAGCTGTTTTTT.